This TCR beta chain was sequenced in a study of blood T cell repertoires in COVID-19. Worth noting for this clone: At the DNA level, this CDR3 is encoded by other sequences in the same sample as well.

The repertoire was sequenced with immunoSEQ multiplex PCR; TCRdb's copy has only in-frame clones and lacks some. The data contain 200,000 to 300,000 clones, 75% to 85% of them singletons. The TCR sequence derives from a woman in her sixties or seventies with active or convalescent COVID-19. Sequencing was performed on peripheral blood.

The CDR3 reads CASSLGTGSYEQYF. The CDR3 bases are TGTGCCAGCAGCTTAGGGACAGGATCCTACGAGCAGTACTTC. This rearrangement joins TRBV7-2 to TRBJ2-7; 7 bases map to TRBD1. Germline V gives CDR1 SGHTA, CDR2 FQGNSA. The CDR3 spans 14 residues. The trim removed 1 base at V and 1 base at J, leaving 1 base unmatched.